Listed below are T cell receptor beta chains from one sample, sequenced in a study of blood T cell repertoires in COVID-19. Sequencing was performed with immunoSEQ multiplex PCR; in TCRdb, only in-frame clones are kept and a portion is missing. This sample yields a few hundred thousand clones, of which 75% to 85% are seen a single time; more than 6% belongs to the top ten. Material for sequencing was peripheral blood. The origin of the receptors is a human donor in a cohort sampled during active COVID-19. CDR3s include the opening cysteine and the closing phenylalanine or tryptophan. The D gene is left open where the match is weak. Rows give clone size only sometimes, using once, few, many, or a class for an expanded clone.

V: TRBV2; J: TRBJ2-5; size: -; D: -; length: 11; CDR3: CASAVRETQYF; DNA: TGTGCTTCGGCGGTTAGGGAGACCCAGTACTTC
V: TRBV4-1; J: TRBJ2-3; size: -; D: -; length: 12; CDR3: CASSPIEDTQYF; DNA: TGCGCCAGCAGCCCCATTGAGGATACGCAGTATTTT
V: TRBV27; J: TRBJ2-7; size: once; D: -; length: 14; CDR3: CASSFTGHGYEQYF; DNA: TGTGCCAGCAGTTTCACAGGGCACGGCTACGAGCAGTACTTC
V: TRBV3-1/TRBV3-2; J: TRBJ2-2; size: -; D: TRBD1; length: 16; CDR3: CASSHAQGARAGELFF; DNA: TGTGCCAGCAGCCACGCCCAGGGGGCTAGGGCCGGGGAGCTGTTTTTT
V: TRBV20-1; J: TRBJ1-2; size: -; D: -; length: 12; CDR3: CSASSSGGGYTF; DNA: TGCAGTGCTAGTAGCAGCGGGGGTGGCTACACCTTC
V: TRBV5-4; J: TRBJ2-3; size: -; D: TRBD2; length: 15; CDR3: CASSSFGLAADTQYF; DNA: TGTGCCAGCAGCTCCTTTGGACTAGCGGCAGATACGCAGTATTTT
V: TRBV20-1; J: TRBJ2-1; size: -; D: -; length: 16; CDR3: CSATDFRDKRVDEQFF; DNA: TGCAGTGCTACTGATTTCCGGGACAAAAGGGTCGATGAGCAGTTCTTC
V: TRBV28; J: TRBJ1-4; size: -; D: TRBD1; length: 15; CDR3: CASRYRGLGNEKLFF; DNA: TGTGCCAGCAGATACAGGGGGCTCGGTAATGAAAAACTGTTTTTT
V: TRBV4-2; J: TRBJ1-3; size: -; D: -; length: 16; CDR3: CASSQEGGSSGNTIYF; DNA: TGTGCCAGCAGCCAAGAGGGAGGGAGCTCTGGAAACACCATATATTTT
V: TRBV7-3; J: TRBJ2-7; size: -; D: TRBD1; length: 15; CDR3: CASSRAGTGNYEQYF; DNA: TGTGCCAGCAGCCGCGCCGGGACAGGGAACTACGAGCAGTACTTC
V: TRBV11-1; J: TRBJ2-5; size: once; D: -; length: 13; CDR3: CASSRTVQETQYF; DNA: TGTGCCAGCAGCAGGACAGTCCAAGAGACCCAGTACTTC
V: TRBV20-1; J: TRBJ2-4; size: -; D: TRBD2; length: 13; CDR3: CSASSGGANIQYF; DNA: TGCAGTGCTAGTAGCGGGGGGGCTAACATTCAGTACTTC
V: TRBV18; J: TRBJ2-3; size: few; D: -; length: 16; CDR3: CASSPYLGRSTDTQYF; DNA: TGTGCCAGCTCACCTTACTTGGGGCGCAGCACAGATACGCAGTATTTT
V: TRBV6-1; J: TRBJ1-4; size: -; D: -; length: 14; CDR3: CASSDGQINEKLFF; DNA: TGTGCCAGCAGTGATGGACAGATTAATGAAAAACTGTTTTTT
V: TRBV6-5; J: TRBJ1-3; size: -; D: -; length: 15; CDR3: CASTFDPRGGNTIYF; DNA: TGTGCCAGCACTTTTGACCCAAGGGGCGGAAACACCATATATTTT
V: TRBV6-5; J: TRBJ1-2; size: -; D: TRBD1; length: 13; CDR3: CASSLTGPYGYTF; DNA: TGTGCCAGCAGTTTGACAGGGCCCTATGGCTACACCTTC
V: TRBV11-2; J: TRBJ2-7; size: -; D: -; length: 13; CDR3: CASSPGVGYEQYF; DNA: TGTGCCAGCAGCCCAGGTGTCGGCTACGAGCAGTACTTC
V: TRBV27; J: TRBJ1-1; size: -; D: -; length: 15; CDR3: CASSFLSHRGTEAFF; DNA: TGTGCCAGCAGTTTCCTGTCCCACCGAGGGACTGAAGCTTTCTTT
V: TRBV5-5; J: TRBJ2-1; size: -; D: -; length: 15; CDR3: CASSNRVGRYNEQFF; DNA: TGTGCCAGCAGCAACCGGGTCGGCCGCTACAATGAGCAGTTCTTC
V: TRBV3-1/TRBV3-2; J: TRBJ2-5; size: -; D: TRBD2; length: 15; CDR3: CASSRHPGGPETQYF; DNA: TGTGCCAGCAGCCGACATCCGGGGGGGCCGGAGACCCAGTACTTC
V: TRBV7-9; J: TRBJ2-3; size: few; D: -; length: 16; CDR3: CASGGKRVDTTDTQYF; DNA: TGTGCCAGCGGGGGGAAACGAGTTGACACTACAGATACGCAGTATTTT